This T cell receptor beta chain was documented in a study of CD8 T cells in Susac syndrome. Trimming cost V 4 bases and J 0 bases; bases outside gene matches: 4. CDR3 length equals 16 residues. The germline gives CDR1 LGHNA, CDR2 YSLEER. With random hexamers, about 0.45 to 1 ug RNA was reverse transcribed. From the immunoSEQ multiplex PCR reads, TCRdb called clonotypes with MiXCR, one entry per CDR3 protein. Counted here are about 130,000 distinct CDR3 sequences, around 94% occurring once; the ten biggest clones make up less than 0.15%. The rearrangement links TRBV4-3 to TRBJ2-5; TRBD2 matches 11 bases. The sample taken for sequencing was CD4+ T cells from PBMCs. This clonotype was obtained from a human donor with multiple sclerosis. The CDR3 DNA reads as TGCGCCAGCAGCCTTCTAGCGGGGGGTCACCAAGAGACCCAGTACTTC. Protein sequence: CASSLLAGGHQETQYF.